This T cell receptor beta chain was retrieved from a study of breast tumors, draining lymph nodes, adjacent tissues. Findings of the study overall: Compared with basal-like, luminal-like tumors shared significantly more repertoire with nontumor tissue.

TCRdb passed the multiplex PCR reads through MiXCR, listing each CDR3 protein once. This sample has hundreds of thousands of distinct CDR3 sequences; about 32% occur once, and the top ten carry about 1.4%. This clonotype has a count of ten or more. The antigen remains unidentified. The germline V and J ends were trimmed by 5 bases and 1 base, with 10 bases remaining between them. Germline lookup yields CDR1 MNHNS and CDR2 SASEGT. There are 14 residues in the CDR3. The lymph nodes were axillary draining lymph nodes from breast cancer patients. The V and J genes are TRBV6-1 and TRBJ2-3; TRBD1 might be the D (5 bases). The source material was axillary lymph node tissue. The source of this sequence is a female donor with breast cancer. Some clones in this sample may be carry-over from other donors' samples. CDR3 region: CASSRGFGTDTQYF. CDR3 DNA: TGTGCCAGCAGTAGGGGTTTTGGCACAGATACGCAGTATTTT.